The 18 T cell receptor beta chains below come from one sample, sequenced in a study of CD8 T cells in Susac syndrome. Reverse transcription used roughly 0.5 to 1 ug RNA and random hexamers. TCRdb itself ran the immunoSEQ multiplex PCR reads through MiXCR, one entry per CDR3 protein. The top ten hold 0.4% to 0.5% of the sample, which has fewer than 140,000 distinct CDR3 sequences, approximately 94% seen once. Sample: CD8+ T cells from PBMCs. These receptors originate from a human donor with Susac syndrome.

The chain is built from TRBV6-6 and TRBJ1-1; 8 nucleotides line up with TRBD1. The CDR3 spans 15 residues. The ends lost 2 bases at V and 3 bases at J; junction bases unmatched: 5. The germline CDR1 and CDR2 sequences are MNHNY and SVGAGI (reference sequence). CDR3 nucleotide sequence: TGTGCCAGCAGTTACCCGCAGACAGGGGACACTGAAGCTTTCTTT. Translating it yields CASSYPQTGDTEAFF.

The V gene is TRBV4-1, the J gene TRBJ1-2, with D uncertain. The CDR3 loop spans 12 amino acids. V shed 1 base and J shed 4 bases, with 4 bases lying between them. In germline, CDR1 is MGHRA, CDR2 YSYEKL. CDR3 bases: TGCGCCAGCAGCCAAGTCTTCTATGGCTACACCTTC. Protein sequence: CASSQVFYGYTF.

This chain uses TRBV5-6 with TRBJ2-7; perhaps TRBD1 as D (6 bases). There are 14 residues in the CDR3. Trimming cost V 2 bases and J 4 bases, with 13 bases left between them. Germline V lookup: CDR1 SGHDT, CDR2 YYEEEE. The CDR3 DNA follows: TGTGCCAGCAGCTTTCCGACAGGAGGTTACGAGCAGTACTTC. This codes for CASSFPTGGYEQYF.

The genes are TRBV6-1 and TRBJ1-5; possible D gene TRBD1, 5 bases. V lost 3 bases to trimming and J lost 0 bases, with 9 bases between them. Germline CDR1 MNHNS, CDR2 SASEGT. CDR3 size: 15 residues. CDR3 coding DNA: TGTGCCAGCAGTGAGGACATCTCTAGCAATCAGCCCCAGCATTTT. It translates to CASSEDISSNQPQHF.

For the CDR3, the DNA is TGTGCTAGTGGCCCACCCGACAAGGCCTACGAGCAGTACTTC. It is translated as CASGPPDKAYEQYF. This chain connects TRBV12-5 to TRBJ2-7; D unresolved. The CDR3 consists of 14 residues. Germline CDR1 reads LGHNT; CDR2 reads FRNRAP. Trimming shortened V by 6 bases and J by 2 bases, and 14 bases separated the two germline ends.

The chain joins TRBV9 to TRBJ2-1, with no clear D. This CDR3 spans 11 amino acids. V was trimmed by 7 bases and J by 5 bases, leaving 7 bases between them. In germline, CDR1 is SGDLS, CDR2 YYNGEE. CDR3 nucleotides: TGTGCCAGCGCCCGAGACAATGAGCAGTTCTTC. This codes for CASARDNEQFF.

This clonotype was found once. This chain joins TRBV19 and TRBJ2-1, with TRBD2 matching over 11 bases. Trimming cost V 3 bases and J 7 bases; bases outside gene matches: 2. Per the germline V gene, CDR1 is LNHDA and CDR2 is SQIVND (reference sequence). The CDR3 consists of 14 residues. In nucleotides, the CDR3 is TGTGCCAGTAGTATTAGCGGGGGGGGGAATGAGCAGTTCTTC. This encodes CASSISGGGNEQFF.

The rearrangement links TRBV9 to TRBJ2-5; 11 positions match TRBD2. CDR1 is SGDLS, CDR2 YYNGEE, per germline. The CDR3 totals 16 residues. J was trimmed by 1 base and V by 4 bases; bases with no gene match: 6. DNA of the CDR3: TGTGCCAGCAGCTCCCCTAGCGGGGGGTTCCAAGAGACCCAGTACTTC. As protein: CASSSPSGGFQETQYF.

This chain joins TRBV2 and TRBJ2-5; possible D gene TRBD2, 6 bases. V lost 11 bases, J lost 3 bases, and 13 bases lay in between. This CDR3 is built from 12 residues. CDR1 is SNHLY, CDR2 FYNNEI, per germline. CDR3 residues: CAAGDSKETQYF. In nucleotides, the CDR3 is TGTGCCGCCGGGGACTCAAAAGAGACCCAGTACTTC. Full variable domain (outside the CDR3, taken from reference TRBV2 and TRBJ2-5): EPEVTQTPSHQVTQMGQEVILRCVPISNHLYFYWYRQILGQKVEFLVSFYNNEISEKSEIFDDQFSVERPDGSNFTLKIRSTKLEDSAMYFCAAGDSKETQYFGPGTRLLVL.

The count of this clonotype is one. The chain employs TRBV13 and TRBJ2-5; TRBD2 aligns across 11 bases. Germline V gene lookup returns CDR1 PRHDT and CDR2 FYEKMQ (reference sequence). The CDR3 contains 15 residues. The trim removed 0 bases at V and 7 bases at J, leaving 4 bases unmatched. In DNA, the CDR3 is TGTGCCAGCAGCTTAGGTCGACTAGCGGGGACGACCCAGTACTTC. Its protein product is CASSLGRLAGTTQYF.

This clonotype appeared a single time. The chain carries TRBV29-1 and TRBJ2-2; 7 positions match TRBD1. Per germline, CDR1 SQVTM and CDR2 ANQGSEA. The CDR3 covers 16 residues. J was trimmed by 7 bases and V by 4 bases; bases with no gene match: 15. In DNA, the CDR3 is TGCAGCGTTGGCACTAGGGACAGCTCGGGTATCGGGGAGCTGTTTTTT. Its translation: CSVGTRDSSGIGELFF.

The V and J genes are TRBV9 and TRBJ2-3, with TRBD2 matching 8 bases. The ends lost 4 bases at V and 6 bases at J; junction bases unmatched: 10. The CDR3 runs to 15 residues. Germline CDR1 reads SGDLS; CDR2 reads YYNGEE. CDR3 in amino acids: CASSTGTSGFDTQYF. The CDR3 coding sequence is TGTGCCAGCAGCACCGGGACTAGTGGCTTTGATACGCAGTATTTT.

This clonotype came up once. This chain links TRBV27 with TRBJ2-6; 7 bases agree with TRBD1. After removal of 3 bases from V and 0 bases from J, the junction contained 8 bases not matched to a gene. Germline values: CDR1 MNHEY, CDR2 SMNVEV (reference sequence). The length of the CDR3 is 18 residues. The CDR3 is CASSFTGTEHSGANVLTF. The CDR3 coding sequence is TGTGCCAGCAGTTTTACCGGGACAGAGCACTCTGGGGCCAACGTCCTGACTTTC.

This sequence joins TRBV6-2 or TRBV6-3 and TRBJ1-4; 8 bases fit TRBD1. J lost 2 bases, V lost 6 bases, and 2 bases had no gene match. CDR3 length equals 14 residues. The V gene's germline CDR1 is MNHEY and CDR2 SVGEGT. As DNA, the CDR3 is TGTGCCAGCAGCCGGACAGGGACTAATGAAAAACTGTTTTTT. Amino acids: CASSRTGTNEKLFF.

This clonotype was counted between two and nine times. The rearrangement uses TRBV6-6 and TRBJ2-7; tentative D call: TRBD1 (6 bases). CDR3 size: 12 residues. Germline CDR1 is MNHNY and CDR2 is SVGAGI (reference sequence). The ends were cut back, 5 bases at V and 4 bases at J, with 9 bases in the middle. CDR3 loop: CASSQDRYEQYF. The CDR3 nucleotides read TGTGCCAGCAGTCAGGACAGATACGAGCAGTACTTC.

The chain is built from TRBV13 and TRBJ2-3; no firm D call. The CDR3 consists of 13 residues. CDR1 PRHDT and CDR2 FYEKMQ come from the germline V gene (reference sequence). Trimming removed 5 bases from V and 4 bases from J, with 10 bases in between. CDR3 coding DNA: TGTGCCAGCAGCCTAGATGTCTCAGATACGCAGTATTTT. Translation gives CASSLDVSDTQYF.

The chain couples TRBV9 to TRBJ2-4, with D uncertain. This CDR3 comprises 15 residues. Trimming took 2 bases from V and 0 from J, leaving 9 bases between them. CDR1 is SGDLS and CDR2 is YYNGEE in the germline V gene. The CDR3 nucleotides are TGTGCCAGCAGCGTTGGGTCCGTAGCCAAAAACATTCAGTACTTC. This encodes CASSVGSVAKNIQYF.

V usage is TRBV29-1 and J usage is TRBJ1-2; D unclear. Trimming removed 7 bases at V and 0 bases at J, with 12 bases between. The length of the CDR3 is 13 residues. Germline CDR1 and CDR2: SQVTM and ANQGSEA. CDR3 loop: CSAADSANYGYTF. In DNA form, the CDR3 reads TGCAGCGCCGCCGATTCAGCTAACTATGGCTACACCTTC. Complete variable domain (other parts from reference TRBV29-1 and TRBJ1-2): SAVISQKPSRDICQRGTSLTIQCQVDSQVTMMFWYRQQPGQSLTLIATANQGSEATYESGFVIDKFPISRPNLTFSTLTVSNMSPEDSSIYLCSAADSANYGYTFGSGTRLTVV.